One sample yielded the 23 T cell receptor beta chains listed below, sequenced in a study of cytomegalovirus exposure and HLA in healthy donors. The PCR employed 60 Vbeta primers together with 13 Jbeta primers. Assay used: immunoSEQ multiplex PCR; TCRdb lists only in-frame clones, some missing. The sample contains 150,000 to 200,000 clones, roughly 85% of which appear only once. The material sequenced was PBMCs. The receptors shown here come from a man between 18 and 29 years old in good health and CMV-seropositive.

This chain uses TRBV15 with TRBJ2-7, with a weak D call TRBD2 (6 bases). Trimming shortened V by 5 bases and J by 7 bases, and 12 bases separated the two germline ends. The CDR3 extends over 12 amino acids. Germline V CDR1 and CDR2: LNHNV, YYDKDF (reference sequence). For the CDR3, the DNA is TGTGCCACCAGCGAGGAGGGTTGGGAGCAGTACTTC. It is translated as CATSEEGWEQYF.

The chain employs TRBV11-2 and TRBJ1-2; 7 bases align to TRBD1. The CDR3 has 15 residues. Germline CDR1 reads SGHAT; CDR2 reads FQNNGV. With V trimmed by 0 bases and J by 3 bases, 4 bases remained unmatched. CDR3 in DNA: TGTGCCAGCAGCTTAGATCGCAGGGGGGACTATGGCTACACCTTC. Protein product: CASSLDRRGDYGYTF. The complete variable domain, with remaining parts taken from reference TRBV11-2 and TRBJ1-2, reads EAGVAQSPRYKIIEKRQSVAFWCNPISGHATLYWYQQILGQGPKLLIQFQNNGVVDDSQLPKDRFSAERLKGVDSTLKIQPAKLEDSAVYLCASSLDRRGDYGYTFGSGTRLTVV.

The V gene is TRBV2, the J gene TRBJ2-3; a possible D gene is TRBD1 (5 bases). This CDR3 is 13 amino acids long. Germline V gene data show CDR1 as SNHLY and CDR2 as FYNNEI. Trimming shortened V by 4 bases and J by 5 bases, and 10 bases separated the two germline ends. Written as DNA, the CDR3 is TGTGCCAGCAGTGGGCAGGGTAGAGATACGCAGTATTTT. Amino acids: CASSGQGRDTQYF. Together with reference TRBV2 and TRBJ2-3, the CDR3 gives the full variable domain: EPEVTQTPSHQVTQMGQEVILRCVPISNHLYFYWYRQILGQKVEFLVSFYNNEISEKSEIFDDQFSVERPDGSNFTLKIRSTKLEDSAMYFCASSGQGRDTQYFGPGTRLTVL.

This chain joins TRBV28 and TRBJ2-1; 7 bases map to TRBD2. The ends lost 6 bases at V and 2 bases at J; junction bases unmatched: 7. Germline V CDR1 and CDR2: MDHEN, SYDVKM. The CDR3 covers 15 residues. This CDR3 reads CASRLGGTTYNEQFF. CDR3 DNA sequence: TGTGCCAGCAGACTGGGGGGGACCACCTACAATGAGCAGTTCTTC.

This clone came up a few times. This chain links TRBV4-1 with TRBJ1-3, with TRBD1 matching over 7 bases. CDR3 size: 15 residues. Germline CDR1 MGHRA, CDR2 YSYEKL. V dropped 2 bases and J dropped 2; count of bases not matched to a gene: 3. Here the CDR3 reads CASSQKTGAGNTIYF. The CDR3 DNA follows: TGCGCCAGCAGCCAAAAAACAGGGGCTGGAAACACCATATATTTT.

The chain employs TRBV6-5 and TRBJ2-1; 9 nucleotides match TRBD1. The CDR3 totals 15 residues. J lost 6 bases, V lost 4 bases, and 7 bases had no gene match. CDR1 is MNHEY and CDR2 is SVGAGI in the germline V gene. The CDR3 loop is CASSFRDRDLNEQFF. Here the CDR3 DNA reads TGTGCCAGCAGTTTCCGGGACAGGGATCTCAATGAGCAGTTCTTC.

This clone was found once. The chain carries TRBV6-5 and TRBJ1-2; a weak D match, TRBD1 (5 bases). The V gene's germline CDR1 is MNHEY and CDR2 SVGAGI. The ends were cut back, 2 bases at V and 2 bases at J, with 9 bases in the middle. The CDR3 covers 14 residues. The chain's CDR3 is CASSYINRNYGYTF. The CDR3 bases are TGTGCCAGCAGTTACATAAACAGGAACTATGGCTACACCTTC.

This chain links TRBV10-1 with TRBJ2-1; 10 positions match TRBD1. V lost 6 bases to trimming and J lost 1 base; unmatched junction nucleotides: 6. CDR3 length: 16 amino acids. Germline loops: CDR1 WNHNN, CDR2 SYGVQD (reference sequence). CDR3 nucleotides: TGCGCCAGCAGCCCGACAGGGGGCCTTTCCTACAATGAGCAGTTCTTC. Its translation: CASSPTGGLSYNEQFF.

This rearrangement joins TRBV9 to TRBJ1-3; 8 nucleotides agree with TRBD1. Per the germline V gene, CDR1 is SGDLS and CDR2 is YYNGEE. The junction had 7 bases not matched to a gene; V was cut back by 3 bases and J by 2 bases. The CDR3 is made up of 16 amino acids. As DNA, the CDR3 is TGTGCCAGCAGCGAAACCGACAGGGGTGCTGGAAACACCATATATTTT. This translates into CASSETDRGAGNTIYF.

V usage is TRBV11-2 and J usage is TRBJ2-7; TRBD1 aligns across 10 bases. The V gene's germline CDR1 is SGHAT and CDR2 FQNNGV. The CDR3 is made up of 17 amino acids. With V trimmed by 5 bases and J by 4 bases, 14 bases remained unmatched. This chain's CDR3 is CASSQRSPTGGAYEQYF. CDR3 nucleotides: TGTGCCAGCAGCCAACGCTCCCCGACAGGGGGCGCGTACGAGCAGTACTTC.

V and J are TRBV4-2 and TRBJ2-3, with 10 bases identical to TRBD2. This CDR3 comprises 17 residues. The V gene's germline CDR1 is LGHNA and CDR2 YNFKEQ. J was trimmed by 1 base and V by 0 bases; bases with no gene match: 4. The DNA for the CDR3 is TGTGCCAGCAGCCAAGATCCTACTAGCGGGGGCACAGATACGCAGTATTTT. This sequence encodes CASSQDPTSGGTDTQYF.

In nucleotides, the CDR3 is TGCAGCGTTGGGGGCGAGGCGGAGACCCAGTACTTC. This encodes CSVGGEAETQYF. The genes are TRBV29-1 and TRBJ2-5; a weak D match, TRBD1 (5 bases). This CDR3 is built from 12 residues. The germline V and J ends were trimmed by 4 bases and 5 bases, with 11 bases remaining between them. The germline V gene encodes CDR1 SQVTM and CDR2 ANQGSEA.

The chain recombines TRBV11-2 with TRBJ2-3; D is perhaps TRBD1 (5 bases). The V end was cut by 0 bases, the J end by 0 bases, with 7 bases between. The CDR3 sequence is 15 residues long. Germline V gives CDR1 SGHAT, CDR2 FQNNGV. The CDR3 loop is CASSLERGSTDTQYF. The CDR3 region has the DNA TGTGCCAGCAGCTTAGAAAGGGGTAGCACAGATACGCAGTATTTT.

The V gene is TRBV7-9, the J gene TRBJ2-1, with 7 bases identical to TRBD2. V was pared by 4 bases and J by 3 bases, with 9 bases of the junction left unmatched. Germline V gene sequence: CDR1 SEHNR, CDR2 FQNEAQ (reference sequence). The CDR3 is 16 amino acids. The CDR3 DNA follows: TGTGCCAGCAGCTCAATGTCAGCGGGGTTCTACAATGAGCAGTTCTTC. As protein: CASSSMSAGFYNEQFF.

This chain joins TRBV7-3 and TRBJ2-5; 8 positions agree with TRBD2. This CDR3 contains 14 residues. CDR1 and CDR2 from the germline V gene are SGHTA and FQGTGA. The ends lost 5 bases at V and 4 bases at J; junction bases unmatched: 6. The CDR3 protein is CASSPGGAVETQYF. CDR3 in DNA: TGTGCCAGCAGCCCCGGGGGGGCCGTAGAGACCCAGTACTTC.

The V and J genes are TRBV5-1 and TRBJ2-3; 11 bases align to TRBD2. Germline V gives CDR1 SGHRS, CDR2 YFSETQ. There are 18 residues in the CDR3. J gave up 0 bases and V 4 bases, and 10 bases lay outside the gene matches. This CDR3 is CASSRGTSGTSSTDTQYF. The DNA of the CDR3 is TGCGCCAGCAGCAGAGGGACTAGCGGAACCTCTAGCACAGATACGCAGTATTTT.

The rearrangement links TRBV5-4 to TRBJ2-1, with TRBD2 identical over 9 bases. In germline, CDR1 is SGHNT, CDR2 YYREEE (reference sequence). The junction had 6 bases not matched to a gene; V was cut back by 5 bases and J by 6 bases. This CDR3 contains 14 residues. The CDR3 loop is CASRSAGGLNEQFF. DNA for the CDR3: TGTGCCAGCAGGAGCGCGGGGGGGCTCAATGAGCAGTTCTTC.

V usage is TRBV7-9 and J usage is TRBJ1-1; D may be TRBD1 (6 bases). CDR3 length: 14 residues. The germline V gene encodes CDR1 SEHNR and CDR2 FQNEAQ (reference sequence). Trimming left V 4 bases short and J 8 bases short, with 17 bases between. The CDR3 loop is CASSSPGQMREAFF. Here the CDR3 DNA reads TGTGCCAGCAGCTCTCCGGGACAAATGAGGGAAGCTTTCTTT. Complete variable domain (other parts from reference TRBV7-9 and TRBJ1-1): DTGVSQNPRHKITKRGQNVTFRCDPISEHNRLYWYRQTLGQGPEFLTYFQNEAQLEKSRLLSDRFSAERPKGSFSTLEIQRTEQGDSAMYLCASSSPGQMREAFFGQGTRLTVV.

The chain combines TRBV19 with TRBJ1-5; 8 bases match TRBD1. The CDR3 runs 16 residues. CDR1 is LNHDA, CDR2 SQIVND, per germline (reference sequence). Trimming cost V 8 bases and J 2 bases; bases outside gene matches: 11. The CDR3 DNA reads as TGTGCCAGTCAATCAATCGGACAGGGTGGCAATCAGCCCCAGCATTTT. Protein product: CASQSIGQGGNQPQHF.

The chain recombines TRBV4-3 with TRBJ2-6; 7 bases map to TRBD1. The CDR3 length is 21 residues. Losses at the gene ends were 1 base for V and 1 base for J; bases not matched to a gene: 16. Germline V gives CDR1 LGHNA, CDR2 YSLEER. The CDR3 spells CASSQVAHLDRVRSGANVLTF. CDR3 DNA sequence: TGCGCCAGCAGCCAAGTTGCCCACTTAGACAGGGTCCGATCTGGGGCCAACGTCCTGACTTTC.

This chain uses TRBV6-1 with TRBJ2-3; D is unclear. The CDR3 runs 16 residues. The germline gives CDR1 MNHNS, CDR2 SASEGT. Trimming removed 6 bases at V and 6 bases at J, with 22 bases between. The CDR3 coding sequence is TGTGCCAGCAGCGAACACGAACAGACCCTTCTGGATACGCAGTATTTT. It specifies CASSEHEQTLLDTQYF.

The rearrangement joins TRBV5-1 to TRBJ1-6; weak D call: TRBD1 (5 bases). Trimming stripped 0 bases from V and 9 bases from J, with 10 bases between. Looked up from germline, CDR1 is SGHRS and CDR2 is YFSETQ. The CDR3 runs 14 residues. DNA for the CDR3: TGCGCCAGCAGCTTGGGGCAGGGCGGTTCACCCCTCCACTTT. Residues: CASSLGQGGSPLHF.

V is TRBV5-1 and J is TRBJ2-2; possibly TRBD2 for D (5 bases). The CDR3 has 17 residues. Trimming took off 1 base at V and 1 base at J, with 14 bases between the two ends. The germline V gene encodes CDR1 SGHRS and CDR2 YFSETQ. Here the CDR3 reads CASSLLSSGENTGELFF. The CDR3, as DNA: TGCGCCAGCAGCTTGTTGTCGTCCGGGGAGAACACCGGGGAGCTGTTTTTT.